Below are 9 T cell receptor beta chains sequenced from a single sample in a study of cytomegalovirus exposure and HLA in healthy donors. Primers: 60 Vbeta forward and 13 Jbeta reverse. The table came from immunoSEQ multiplex PCR; TCRdb's copy has only in-frame clones and leaves some out. The sample holds 79,000 or so clones; 60% to 85% are singletons and the top ten take around 21%. The sequenced material came from PBMCs. The receptors shown here come from a woman in her thirties or forties in good health and CMV-seropositive.

The V and J genes are TRBV5-1 and TRBJ1-2; 7 bases are shared with TRBD1. There are 16 residues in the CDR3. V lost 2 bases, J lost 4 bases, and 11 bases stayed unmatched. CDR1 and CDR2 (germline): SGHRS, YFSETQ. The CDR3 region is CASSFEVEGAIYGYTF. For the CDR3, the DNA is TGCGCCAGCAGCTTCGAGGTCGAGGGGGCTATCTATGGCTACACCTTC.

This clone was recorded a few times. V gene TRBV25-1 combines with J gene TRBJ2-1; 10 bases map to TRBD2. V lost 6 bases, J lost 5 bases, and 4 bases stayed unmatched. This CDR3 spans 14 amino acids. From germline, CDR1 is MGHDK and CDR2 SYGVNS. CDR3 DNA sequence: TGTGCCAGCAGACAAGCGGGAGGGGACAATGAGCAGTTCTTC. It is translated as CASRQAGGDNEQFF. The full variable domain, rest sourced from reference TRBV25-1 and TRBJ2-1, is EADIYQTPRYLVIGTGKKITLECSQTMGHDKMYWYQQDPGMELHLIHYSYGVNSTEKGDLSSESTVSRIRTEHFPLTLESARPSHTSQYLCASRQAGGDNEQFFGPGTRLTVL.

As concerns this clone: Other nucleotide sequences from this sample produce the same CDR3. V is TRBV2 and J is TRBJ2-7; D may be TRBD1 (5 bases). The CDR3 sequence is 13 residues long. V was cut by 4 bases and J by 1 base, with 8 bases left in between. Germline lookup yields CDR1 SNHLY and CDR2 FYNNEI. The CDR3 region has the DNA TGTGCCAGCAGTGGGGGCAGATCCTACGAGCAGTACTTC. This sequence encodes CASSGGRSYEQYF.

The table lists this clone with a count of one. The CDR3 reads CASGRTGRHEQYF. The CDR3 coding sequence is TGTGCCAGCGGAAGGACAGGGCGACACGAGCAGTACTTC. This chain uses TRBV28 with TRBJ2-7, with 8 bases aligning to TRBD1. The junction had 8 bases not matched to a gene; V was cut back by 8 bases and J by 5 bases. Germline V gene lookup returns CDR1 MDHEN and CDR2 SYDVKM. The length of the CDR3 is 13 residues.

The count of this clone is one. The CDR3 protein is CASSLPEGGSPLHF. The DNA for the CDR3 is TGTGCCAGCAGCTTGCCGGAGGGCGGTTCACCCCTCCACTTT. The gene calls are TRBV5-8 and TRBJ1-6; D remains unclear. This CDR3 region has 14 residues. CDR1 is SGHTS and CDR2 is YDEGEE in the germline V gene. Trimming left V 1 base short and J 9 bases short, with 11 bases between.

This chain links TRBV30 with TRBJ2-7, with D unresolved. Trimming took off 0 bases at V and 3 bases at J, with 12 bases between the two ends. This CDR3 region has 14 residues. Germline assignment: CDR1 GTSNPN and CDR2 SVGIG (reference sequence). The chain's CDR3 is CAWSVWAGNYEQYF. The CDR3 region has the DNA TGTGCCTGGAGTGTATGGGCAGGAAACTACGAGCAGTACTTC.

The chain is built from TRBV5-1 and TRBJ2-3; no clear D gene. The CDR3 spans 11 residues. V was pared by 6 bases and J by 4 bases, with 6 bases between. Looked up from germline, CDR1 is SGHRS and CDR2 is YFSETQ. CDR3 sequence reads: CASNTADTQYF. CDR3 in DNA: TGCGCCAGCAACACAGCAGATACGCAGTATTTT. Full variable domain (remainder filled in from reference TRBV5-1 and TRBJ2-3): KAGVTQTPRYLIKTRGQQVTLSCSPISGHRSVSWYQQTPGQGLQFLFEYFSETQRNKGNFPGRFSGRQFSNSRSEMNVSTLELGDSALYLCASNTADTQYFGPGTRLTVL.

This chain joins TRBV18 and TRBJ1-2, with D uncertain. This CDR3 contains 13 residues. Trimming shortened V by 6 bases and J by 5 bases, and 13 bases separated the two germline ends. The germline gives CDR1 KGHSH, CDR2 LQKENI. The CDR3 is CASSQMADYGYTF. The CDR3 DNA reads as TGTGCCAGCTCTCAAATGGCAGATTATGGCTACACCTTC.

This clone was counted between two and nine times. The rearrangement joins TRBV30 to TRBJ1-5; no reliable D call. In germline, CDR1 is GTSNPN, CDR2 SVGIG (reference sequence). The CDR3 runs 13 residues. The V and J ends lost 3 bases and 3 bases respectively, with 9 bases between them. The CDR3 sequence: CAWSESSNQPQHF. The DNA of the CDR3 is TGTGCCTGGAGCGAAAGCTCCAATCAGCCCCAGCATTTT.